Many counts were recorded for the clone carrying this T cell receptor beta chain. The antigen remains unidentified. Sample barcodes and UMIs were carried by the TCR alpha and TCR beta cDNA libraries that 5'RACE generated with constant-segment primers. TCRdb reanalysed the 5' RACE reads using MiXCR and keeps one entry per CDR3 protein. The sample lists approximately 580,000 distinct CDR3 sequences; 20% were seen once. The CDR3 runs 13 residues. Germline V gene lookup returns CDR1 DFQATT and CDR2 SNEGSKA (reference sequence). V was clipped by 6 bases and J by 1 base; unmatched bases: 5. The record originates from a study of T-cell memory formation after mild COVID-19. Study overall: TCR clusters were mostly donor specific.

Study-wide points: Among contracting clones, CD4+ were mainly CM/EM and CD8+ enriched in EMRA. Cross-reactive memory appears to have joined, as suggested by some responding clones showing up in pre-infection memory.

The chain has TRBV20-1 and TRBJ2-7; TRBD1 matches at 8 bases. The clonotype comes from an adult woman who had mild COVID-19 (a few samples of this study predate the infection). Cell type and time point are not known. Sequenced: PBMCs or a T cell subset sorted from them (not recorded which). The CDR3 coding sequence is TGCAGTGCCCGGGACAGGAGATCCTACGAGCAGTACTTC. Its translation is CSARDRRSYEQYF.